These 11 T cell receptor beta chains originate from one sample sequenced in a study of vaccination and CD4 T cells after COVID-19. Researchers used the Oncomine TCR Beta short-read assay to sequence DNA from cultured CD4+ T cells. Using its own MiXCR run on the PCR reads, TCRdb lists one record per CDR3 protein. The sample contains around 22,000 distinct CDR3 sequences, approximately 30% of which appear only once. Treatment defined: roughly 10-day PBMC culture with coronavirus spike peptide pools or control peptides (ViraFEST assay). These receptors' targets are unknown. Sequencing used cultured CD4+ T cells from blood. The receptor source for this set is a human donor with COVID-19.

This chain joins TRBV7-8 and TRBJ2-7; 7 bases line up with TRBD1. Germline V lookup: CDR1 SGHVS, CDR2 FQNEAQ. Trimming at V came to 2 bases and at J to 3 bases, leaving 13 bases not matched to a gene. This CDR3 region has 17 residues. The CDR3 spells CASSLSPDRASYYEQYF. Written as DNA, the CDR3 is TGTGCCAGCAGCTTATCACCAGACAGGGCATCCTACTACGAGCAGTACTTC.

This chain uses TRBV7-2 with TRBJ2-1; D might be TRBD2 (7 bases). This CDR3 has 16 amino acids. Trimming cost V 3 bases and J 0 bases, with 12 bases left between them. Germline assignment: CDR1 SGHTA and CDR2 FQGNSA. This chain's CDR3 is CASSLGGASSYNEQFF. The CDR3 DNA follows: TGTGCCAGCAGCTTGGGGGGGGCCTCCTCCTACAATGAGCAGTTCTTC. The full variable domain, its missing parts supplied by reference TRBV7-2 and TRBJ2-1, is GAGVSQSPSNKVTEKGKDVELRCDPISGHTALYWYRQSLGQGLEFLIYFQGNSAPDKSGLPSDRFSAERTGGSVSTLTIQRTQQEDSAVYLCASSLGGASSYNEQFFGPGTRLTVL.

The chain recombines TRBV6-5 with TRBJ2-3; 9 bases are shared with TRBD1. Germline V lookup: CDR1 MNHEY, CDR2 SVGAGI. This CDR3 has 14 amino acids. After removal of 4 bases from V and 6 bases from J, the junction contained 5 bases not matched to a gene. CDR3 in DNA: TGTGCCAGCAGTTCGGGACAGGGTGTTGATACGCAGTATTTT. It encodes CASSSGQGVDTQYF.

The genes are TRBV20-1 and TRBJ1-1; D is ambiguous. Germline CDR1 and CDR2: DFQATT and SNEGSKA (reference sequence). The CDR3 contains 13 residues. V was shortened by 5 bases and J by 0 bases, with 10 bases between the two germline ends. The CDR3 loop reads CSALPYMNTEAFF. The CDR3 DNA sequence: TGCAGTGCTCTGCCCTACATGAACACTGAAGCTTTCTTT.

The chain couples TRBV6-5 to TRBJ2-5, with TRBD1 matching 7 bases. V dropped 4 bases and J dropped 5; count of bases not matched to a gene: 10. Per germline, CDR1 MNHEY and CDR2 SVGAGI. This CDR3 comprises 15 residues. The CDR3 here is CASSSRQGRDETQYF. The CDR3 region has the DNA TGTGCCAGCAGTTCCCGACAGGGTCGGGATGAGACCCAGTACTTC.

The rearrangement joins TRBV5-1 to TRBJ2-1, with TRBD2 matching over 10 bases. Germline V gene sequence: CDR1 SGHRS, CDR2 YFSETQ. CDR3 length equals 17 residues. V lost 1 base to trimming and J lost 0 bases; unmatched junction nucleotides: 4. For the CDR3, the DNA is TGCGCCAGCAGCTTGTCAGCTAGCGGGAGCTCCTACAATGAGCAGTTCTTC. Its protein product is CASSLSASGSSYNEQFF.

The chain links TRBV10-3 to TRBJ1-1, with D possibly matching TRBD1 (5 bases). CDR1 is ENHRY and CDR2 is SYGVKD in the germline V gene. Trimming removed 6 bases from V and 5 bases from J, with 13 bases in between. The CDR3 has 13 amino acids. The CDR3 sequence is CAIRGGVETEAFF. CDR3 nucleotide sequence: TGTGCCATCAGGGGGGGTGTAGAAACTGAAGCTTTCTTT.

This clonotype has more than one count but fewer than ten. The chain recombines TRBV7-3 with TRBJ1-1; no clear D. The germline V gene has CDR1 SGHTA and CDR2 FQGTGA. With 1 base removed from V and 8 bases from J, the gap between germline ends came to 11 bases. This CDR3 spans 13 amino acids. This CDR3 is CASSLRRADEAFF. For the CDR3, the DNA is TGTGCCAGCAGCTTAAGGCGGGCAGACGAAGCTTTCTTT.

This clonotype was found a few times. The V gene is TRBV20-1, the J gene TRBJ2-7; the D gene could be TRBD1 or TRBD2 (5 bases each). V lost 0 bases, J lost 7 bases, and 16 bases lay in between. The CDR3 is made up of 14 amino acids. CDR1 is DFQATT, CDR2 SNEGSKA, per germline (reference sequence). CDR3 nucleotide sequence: TGCAGTGCTAGAGATCCCCGGGGCTTGATAGAGCAGTACTTC. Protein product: CSARDPRGLIEQYF.

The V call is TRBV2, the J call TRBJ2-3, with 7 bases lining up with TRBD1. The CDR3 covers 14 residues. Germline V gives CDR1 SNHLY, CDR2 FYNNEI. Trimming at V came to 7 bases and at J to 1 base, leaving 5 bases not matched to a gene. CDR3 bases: TGTGCCAGCAACCTAGGACAGGGCACAGATACGCAGTATTTT. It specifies CASNLGQGTDTQYF.

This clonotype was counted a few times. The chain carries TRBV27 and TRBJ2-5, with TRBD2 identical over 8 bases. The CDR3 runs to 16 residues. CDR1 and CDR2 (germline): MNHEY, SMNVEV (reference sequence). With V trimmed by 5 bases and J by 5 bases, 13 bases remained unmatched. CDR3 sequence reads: CASSPGARGAVETQYF. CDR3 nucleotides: TGTGCCAGCAGTCCCGGGGCGCGGGGGGCGGTGGAGACCCAGTACTTC.